Following are 16 T cell receptor beta chains from one sample sequenced in a study of T cells expressing NK-cell markers. TCRdb re-analyzed the 5' RACE reads; it lists each CDR3 protein once, without DNA. This table lists around 380,000 distinct CDR3 sequences. Sequencing was carried out using blood T cells: a sorted CD56 or NKG2C T cell subset, CD4+ or CD8+ T cells, or bulk PBMC T cells (not recorded which). Receptors were obtained from a woman aged 45 to 65 in good health.

This rearrangement joins TRBV20-1 to TRBJ1-6. This CDR3 has 15 residues. Germline CDR1 is DFQATT and CDR2 is SNEGSKA (reference sequence). This CDR3 reads CSARTSSSYNSPLHF.

The CDR3 spells CASSLGGLAIETQYF. The chain joins TRBV7-7 to TRBJ2-5; TCRdb gives TRBD2 as the D gene, but with no DNA this cannot be confirmed. CDR1 is SSHAT and CDR2 is FNYEAQ in the germline V gene (reference sequence). The CDR3 runs 15 residues.

The chain carries TRBV24-1 and TRBJ2-7; TCRdb's D gene call, TRBD1, goes unchecked for lack of DNA. The CDR3 is made up of 14 amino acids. Germline CDR1 is KGHDR and CDR2 is SFDVKD. The CDR3 reads CATSDPVGGYEQYF.

The V gene is TRBV27, the J gene TRBJ2-7; TCRdb's D call of TRBD1 is untestable without DNA. This CDR3 comprises 15 residues. The germline V gene encodes CDR1 MNHEY and CDR2 SMNVEV (reference sequence). The CDR3 here is CASKEYQGARPWQYF.

The chain combines TRBV2 with TRBJ2-5; TCRdb designates TRBD1, a call that cannot be tested without DNA. The germline gives CDR1 SNHLY, CDR2 FYNNEI. The CDR3 loop spans 12 amino acids. CDR3 sequence: CASGGQEETQYF. Full variable domain (outside the CDR3, taken from reference TRBV2 and TRBJ2-5): EPEVTQTPSHQVTQMGQEVILRCVPISNHLYFYWYRQILGQKVEFLVSFYNNEISEKSEIFDDQFSVERPDGSNFTLKIRSTKLEDSAMYFCASGGQEETQYFGPGTRLLVL.

The chain combines TRBV12-3 or TRBV12-4 with TRBJ2-6. CDR3 length: 15 residues. The CDR3 reads CALAGPRSGANVLTF.

The chain is built from TRBV4-1 and TRBJ1-2. Germline CDR1 and CDR2: MGHRA and YSYEKL. CDR3 length: 15 residues. The CDR3 loop is CASSQERTGLAGYTF.

The rearrangement links TRBV4-1 to TRBJ2-5; TCRdb's D call, TRBD1, is unchecked because there is no DNA. The germline V gene encodes CDR1 MGHRA and CDR2 YSYEKL. The CDR3 runs 11 residues. CDR3 protein: CASGGGETQYF.

The V and J genes are TRBV20-1 and TRBJ2-5; with no DNA, the TCRdb D assignment of TRBD1 cannot be verified. This CDR3 contains 12 residues. Looked up from germline, CDR1 is DFQATT and CDR2 is SNEGSKA (reference sequence). The CDR3 loop reads CSRGAGLETQYF.

The chain recombines TRBV10-3 with TRBJ2-1; TCRdb calls TRBD2, which cannot be checked without DNA. In germline, CDR1 is ENHRY, CDR2 SYGVKD. The CDR3 extends over 12 amino acids. This CDR3 is CAIFASRPEQFF.

The CDR3 reads CSARKGQGLGQPQHF. This chain connects TRBV20-1 to TRBJ1-5; the D call from TCRdb, TRBD1, cannot be confirmed without DNA. This CDR3 has 15 amino acids. CDR1 is DFQATT, CDR2 SNEGSKA, per germline (reference sequence).

The V call is TRBV4-2, the J call TRBJ2-2. Germline V gene lookup returns CDR1 LGHNA and CDR2 YNFKEQ. The CDR3 is 17 amino acids. The CDR3 loop reads CASSQIKRGRNTGELFF.

The CDR3 sequence is CASSSLGGTYNEQFF. The V gene is TRBV12-3 or TRBV12-4, the J gene TRBJ2-1; the TCRdb D gene call, TRBD1, has no DNA to confirm it. The CDR3 extends over 15 amino acids.

V usage is TRBV2 and J usage is TRBJ2-1. Per the germline V gene, CDR1 is SNHLY and CDR2 is FYNNEI. The CDR3 runs 12 residues. CDR3 sequence reads: CASNRPNNEQFF.

The chain uses TRBV24-1 and TRBJ2-3; the D call from TCRdb, TRBD1, cannot be confirmed without DNA. Germline V gives CDR1 KGHDR, CDR2 SFDVKD. The CDR3 extends over 15 amino acids. The CDR3 loop is CATTGSSRDTDTQYF.

V is TRBV5-1 and J is TRBJ1-1; TCRdb's D call, TRBD1, is unchecked because there is no DNA. This CDR3 spans 16 amino acids. The germline CDR1 and CDR2 sequences are SGHRS and YFSETQ. The CDR3 region is CASSLVPGQGSTEAFF. The complete variable domain, with remaining parts taken from reference TRBV5-1 and TRBJ1-1, reads KAGVTQTPRYLIKTRGQQVTLSCSPISGHRSVSWYQQTPGQGLQFLFEYFSETQRNKGNFPGRFSGRQFSNSRSEMNVSTLELGDSALYLCASSLVPGQGSTEAFFGQGTRLTVV.